Listed here are 9 T cell receptor beta chains from one sample, sequenced in a study of T cell responses to AZD1222 COVID-19 vaccine. This table comes from immunoSEQ multiplex PCR, and its TCRdb copy is limited to in-frame clones, with some not included. The data hold about 130,000 clones, with about 89% observed a single time. Sample: peripheral blood, taken on day 0 of AZD1222 vaccination. The receptor set was obtained from an adult in good health.

The rearrangement joins TRBV5-1 to TRBJ1-2; D possibly corresponds to TRBD1 (5 bases). V was pared by 0 bases and J by 13 bases, with 13 bases between. This CDR3 spans 12 amino acids. Germline CDR1 SGHRS, CDR2 YFSETQ. The CDR3 loop reads CASSLAGHLGTF. Written as DNA, the CDR3 is TGCGCCAGCAGCTTGGCCGGACACCTAGGCACCTTC.

The rearrangement uses TRBV7-9 and TRBJ2-3; tentatively, D is TRBD2 (6 bases). The length of the CDR3 is 13 residues. The germline V gene encodes CDR1 SEHNR and CDR2 FQNEAQ (reference sequence). Trimming removed 5 bases at V and 4 bases at J, with 10 bases between. DNA of the CDR3: TGTGCCAGCAGCCGTCGGGGGTCAGATACGCAGTATTTT. Its protein is CASSRRGSDTQYF.

Concerning this clone: An end of the junction differs from the germline gene, which may be a read error. The V gene is TRBV12-5, the J gene TRBJ2-3; the D gene is possibly TRBD1 (7 bases). This CDR3 contains 13 residues. Looked up from germline, CDR1 is LGHNT and CDR2 is FRNRAP. CDR3 bases: TGTGCTAGTGGTTTGGCAGGGGGGACAGTCGGCAATTTT. Translation: CASGLAGGTVGNF.

This clone has just one count. V gene TRBV19 combines with J gene TRBJ1-4; D might be TRBD1 (6 bases). The CDR3 is 16 residues long. The V and J ends lost 8 bases and 1 base respectively, with 17 bases between them. Germline lookup yields CDR1 LNHDA and CDR2 SQIVND (reference sequence). CDR3 protein: CASRAPRGVTNEKLFF. DNA for the CDR3: TGTGCCAGTCGAGCTCCCAGGGGAGTAACTAATGAAAAACTGTTTTTT.

This rearrangement joins TRBV11-2 to TRBJ1-3; no clear D gene. Trimming stripped 3 bases from V and 2 bases from J, with 8 bases between. Germline V lookup: CDR1 SGHAT, CDR2 FQNNGV. The CDR3 loop spans 14 amino acids. CDR3 amino acids: CASSFMEPGNTIYF. For the CDR3, the DNA is TGTGCCAGCAGCTTCATGGAGCCTGGAAACACCATATATTTT.

The rearrangement joins TRBV11-2 to TRBJ1-1; D gene unclear. Per germline, CDR1 SGHAT and CDR2 FQNNGV. The CDR3 runs 13 residues. Trimming left V 0 bases short and J 7 bases short, with 9 bases between. The DNA of the CDR3 is TGTGCCAGCAGCTTAGATCTCAGCGATGAAGCTTTCTTT. This encodes CASSLDLSDEAFF.

This clone was observed once. The V and J genes are TRBV24-1 and TRBJ1-5, with a weak D call TRBD1 (5 bases). This CDR3 comprises 13 residues. Germline CDR1 reads KGHDR; CDR2 reads SFDVKD. Trimming removed 5 bases from V and 4 bases from J, with 8 bases in between. CDR3 coding DNA: TGTGCCACCAGTGTCCGGGGGAATCAGCCCCAGCATTTT. Amino acids: CATSVRGNQPQHF.

This rearrangement joins TRBV6-2 or TRBV6-3 to TRBJ2-7; D unclear. The V and J ends lost 6 bases and 4 bases respectively, with 10 bases between them. Germline V gene data show CDR1 as MNHEY and CDR2 as SVGEGT. This CDR3 spans 12 amino acids. Here the CDR3 DNA reads TGTGCCAGCAGCTCTTACAGATACGAGCAGTACTTC. This translates into CASSSYRYEQYF.

This clone was counted once. The V gene is TRBV23-1, the J gene TRBJ2-4, with D possibly matching TRBD2 (5 bases). TRBV23-1 carries the ORF label, with uncertain function. The CDR3 is 14 amino acids. V was trimmed by 1 base and J by 7 bases, leaving 11 bases between them. This CDR3 reads CASSQYHRGNIQYF. The CDR3, as DNA: TGCGCCAGCAGTCAATATCATCGGGGTAACATTCAGTACTTC.